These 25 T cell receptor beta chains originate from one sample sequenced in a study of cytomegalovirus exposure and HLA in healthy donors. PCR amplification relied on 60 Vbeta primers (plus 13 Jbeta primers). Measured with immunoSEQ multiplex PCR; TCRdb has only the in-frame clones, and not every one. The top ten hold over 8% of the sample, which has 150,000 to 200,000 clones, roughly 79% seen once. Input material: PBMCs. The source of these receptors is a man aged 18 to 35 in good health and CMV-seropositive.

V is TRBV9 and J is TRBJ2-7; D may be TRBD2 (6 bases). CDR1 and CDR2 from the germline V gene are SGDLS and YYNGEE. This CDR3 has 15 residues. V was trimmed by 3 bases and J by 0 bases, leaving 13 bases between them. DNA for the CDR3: TGTGCCAGCAGCGGGTCCTACGGGAGCTCCTACGAGCAGTACTTC. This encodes CASSGSYGSSYEQYF.

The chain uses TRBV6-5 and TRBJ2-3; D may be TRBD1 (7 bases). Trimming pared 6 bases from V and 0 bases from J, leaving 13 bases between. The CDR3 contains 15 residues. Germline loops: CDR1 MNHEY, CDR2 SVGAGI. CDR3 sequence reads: CASSSRGVSTDTQYF. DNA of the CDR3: TGTGCCAGCAGCTCCAGGGGGGTTAGCACAGATACGCAGTATTTT.

The CDR3 nucleotides read TGCGCCAGCAGCTTGGGGGCAGGTGAAGCTTTCTTT. It encodes CASSLGAGEAFF. V and J are TRBV5-1 and TRBJ1-1; D is unresolved. The CDR3 runs to 12 residues. Germline CDR1 reads SGHRS; CDR2 reads YFSETQ. Trimming removed 0 bases at V and 7 bases at J, with 7 bases between.

CDR3 DNA sequence: TGTGCCAGCAGCTTAATACTGCAGACTAGCGGGAGTCCCCCCTACAATGAGCAGTTCTTC. Protein sequence: CASSLILQTSGSPPYNEQFF. The chain employs TRBV13 and TRBJ2-1, with 12 positions matching TRBD2. The germline V gene encodes CDR1 PRHDT and CDR2 FYEKMQ (reference sequence). This CDR3 is 20 amino acids long. V lost 2 bases and J lost 2; bases outside the gene matches: 13.

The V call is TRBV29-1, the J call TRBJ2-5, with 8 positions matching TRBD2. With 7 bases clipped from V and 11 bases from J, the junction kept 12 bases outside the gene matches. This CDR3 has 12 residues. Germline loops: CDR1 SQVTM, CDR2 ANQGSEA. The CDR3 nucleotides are TGCAGCGGCACTAGCGGCGCTCGGTGGCAGTACTTC. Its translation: CSGTSGARWQYF.

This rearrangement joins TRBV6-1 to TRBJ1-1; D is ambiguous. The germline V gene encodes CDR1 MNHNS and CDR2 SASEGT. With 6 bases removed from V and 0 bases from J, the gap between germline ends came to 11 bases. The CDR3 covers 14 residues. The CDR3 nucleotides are TGTGCCAGCAGCAGAGGGATGATGAACACTGAAGCTTTCTTT. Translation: CASSRGMMNTEAFF.

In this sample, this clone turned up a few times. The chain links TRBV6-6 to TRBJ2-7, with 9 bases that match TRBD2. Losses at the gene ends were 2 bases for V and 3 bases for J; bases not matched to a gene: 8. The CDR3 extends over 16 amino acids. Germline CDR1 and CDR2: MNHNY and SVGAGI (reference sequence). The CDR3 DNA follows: TGTGCCAGCAGTTACCTAGGGACTAGCTTAGACTACGAGCAGTACTTC. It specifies CASSYLGTSLDYEQYF.

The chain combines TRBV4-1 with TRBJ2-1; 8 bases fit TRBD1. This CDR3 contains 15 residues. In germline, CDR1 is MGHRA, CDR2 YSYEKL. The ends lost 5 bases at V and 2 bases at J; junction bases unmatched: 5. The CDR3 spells CASSYLGQAYNEQFF. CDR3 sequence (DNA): TGCGCCAGCAGCTACTTGGGACAGGCCTACAATGAGCAGTTCTTC.

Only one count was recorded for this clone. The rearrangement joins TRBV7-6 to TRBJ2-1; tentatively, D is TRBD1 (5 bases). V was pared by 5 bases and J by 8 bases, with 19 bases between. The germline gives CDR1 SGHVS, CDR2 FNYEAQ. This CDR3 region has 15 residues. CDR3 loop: CASSLLIDSGDEQFF. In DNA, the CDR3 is TGTGCCAGCAGCCTGTTAATCGACAGTGGTGATGAGCAGTTCTTC.

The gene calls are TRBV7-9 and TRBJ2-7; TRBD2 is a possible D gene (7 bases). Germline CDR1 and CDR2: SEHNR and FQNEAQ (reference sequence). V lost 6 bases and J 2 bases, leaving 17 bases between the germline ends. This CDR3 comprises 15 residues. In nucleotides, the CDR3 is TGTGCCAGCAGTTTTTCTGGGGGGGCGGCCTACGAGCAGTACTTC. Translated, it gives CASSFSGGAAYEQYF.

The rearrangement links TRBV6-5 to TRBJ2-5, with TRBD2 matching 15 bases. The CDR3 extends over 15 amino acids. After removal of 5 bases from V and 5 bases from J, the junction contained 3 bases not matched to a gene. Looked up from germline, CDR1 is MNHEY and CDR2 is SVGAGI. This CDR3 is CASSPGTSGRETQYF. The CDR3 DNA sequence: TGTGCCAGCAGTCCCGGGACTAGCGGGAGGGAGACCCAGTACTTC.

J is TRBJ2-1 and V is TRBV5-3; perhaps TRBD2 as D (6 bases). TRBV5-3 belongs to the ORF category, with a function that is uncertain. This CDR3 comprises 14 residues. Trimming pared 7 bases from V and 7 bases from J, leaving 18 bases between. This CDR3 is CARRWRGLANEQFF. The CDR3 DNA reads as TGTGCCAGACGCTGGAGGGGCCTAGCGAATGAGCAGTTCTTC.

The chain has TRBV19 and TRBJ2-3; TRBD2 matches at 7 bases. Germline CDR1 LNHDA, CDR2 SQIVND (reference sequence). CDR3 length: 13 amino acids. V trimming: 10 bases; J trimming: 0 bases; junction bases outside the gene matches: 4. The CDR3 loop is CATGGTSTDTQYF. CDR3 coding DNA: TGTGCCACCGGGGGGACTAGCACAGATACGCAGTATTTT.

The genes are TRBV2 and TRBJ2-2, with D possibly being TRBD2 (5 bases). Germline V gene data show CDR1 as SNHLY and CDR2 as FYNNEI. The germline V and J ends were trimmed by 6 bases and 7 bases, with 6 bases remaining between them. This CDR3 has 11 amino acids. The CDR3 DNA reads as TGTGCCAGCAGGGCGGGCGGGGAGCTGTTTTTT. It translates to CASRAGGELFF.

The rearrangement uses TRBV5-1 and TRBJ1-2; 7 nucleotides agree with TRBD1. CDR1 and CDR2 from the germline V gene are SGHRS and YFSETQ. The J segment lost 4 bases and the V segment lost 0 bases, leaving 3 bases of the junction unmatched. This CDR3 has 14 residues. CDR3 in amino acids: CASSLDAGGYGYTF. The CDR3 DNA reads TGCGCCAGCAGCTTGGATGCAGGGGGCTATGGCTACACCTTC.

The CDR3 spells CASSLEVLVGSSYEQYF. CDR3 DNA sequence: TGCGCCAGCAGCTTGGAGGTACTAGTGGGGAGCTCCTACGAGCAGTACTTC. The genes are TRBV5-1 and TRBJ2-7; D may be TRBD2 (5 bases). The CDR3 spans 17 residues. Germline V gives CDR1 SGHRS, CDR2 YFSETQ. V was trimmed by 0 bases and J by 0 bases, leaving 16 bases between them.

CDR3 amino acids: CASSPREGVTGELFF. CDR3 sequence (DNA): TGTGCCAGCTCACCACGAGAAGGGGTCACCGGGGAGCTGTTTTTT. The gene calls are TRBV18 and TRBJ2-2; D might be TRBD1 (5 bases). The V gene lost 1 base and the J gene lost 4 bases, with 10 bases spanning the gap. The CDR3 is 15 residues long. Germline V gives CDR1 KGHSH, CDR2 LQKENI. Together with reference TRBV18 and TRBJ2-2, the CDR3 gives the full variable domain: NAGVMQNPRHLVRRRGQEARLRCSPMKGHSHVYWYRQLPEEGLKFMVYLQKENIIDESGMPKERFSAEFPKEGPSILRIQQVVRGDSAAYFCASSPREGVTGELFFGEGSRLTVL.

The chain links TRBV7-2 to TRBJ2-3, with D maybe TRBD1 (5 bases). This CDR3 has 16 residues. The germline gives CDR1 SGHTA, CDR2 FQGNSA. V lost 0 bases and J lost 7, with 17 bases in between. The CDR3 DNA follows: TGTGCCAGCAGCTTAGCGCGAGACAGTGCCCCAAATACGCAGTATTTT. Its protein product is CASSLARDSAPNTQYF.

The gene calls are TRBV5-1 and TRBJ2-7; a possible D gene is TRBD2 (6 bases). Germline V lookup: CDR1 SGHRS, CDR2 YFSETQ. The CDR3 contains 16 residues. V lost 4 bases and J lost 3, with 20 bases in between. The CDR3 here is CASSPLGAGWFYEQYF. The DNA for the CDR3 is TGCGCCAGCAGCCCCCTCGGAGCGGGTTGGTTCTACGAGCAGTACTTC.

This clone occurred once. The CDR3 nucleotides read TGTGCCAGCAGCTTAGTTCTGGGACAGGGGGCGGATGAAAAACTGTTTTTT. It specifies CASSLVLGQGADEKLFF. V gene TRBV7-9 combines with J gene TRBJ1-4; the match to TRBD1 covers 12 bases. Per the germline V gene, CDR1 is SEHNR and CDR2 is FQNEAQ (reference sequence). The V segment lost 1 base and the J segment 6 bases; nucleotides outside the gene matches: 6. The CDR3 sequence is 17 residues long. Full variable domain (rest looked up from reference TRBV7-9 and TRBJ1-4): DTGVSQNPRHKITKRGQNVTFRCDPISEHNRLYWYRQTLGQGPEFLTYFQNEAQLEKSRLLSDRFSAERPKGSFSTLEIQRTEQGDSAMYLCASSLVLGQGADEKLFFGSGTQLSVL.

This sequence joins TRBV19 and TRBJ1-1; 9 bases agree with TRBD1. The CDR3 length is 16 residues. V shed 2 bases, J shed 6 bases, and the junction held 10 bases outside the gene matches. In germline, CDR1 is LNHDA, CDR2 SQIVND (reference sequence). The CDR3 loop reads CASSILQGALGPEAFF. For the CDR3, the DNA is TGTGCCAGTAGTATACTACAGGGGGCTCTTGGCCCTGAAGCTTTCTTT.

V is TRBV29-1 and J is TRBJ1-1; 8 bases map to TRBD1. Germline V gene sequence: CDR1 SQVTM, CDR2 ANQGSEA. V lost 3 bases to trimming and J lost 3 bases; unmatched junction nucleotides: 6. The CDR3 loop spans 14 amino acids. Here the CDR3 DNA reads TGCAGCGTTGATACACAGGGGGGAGACACTGAAGCTTTCTTT. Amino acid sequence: CSVDTQGGDTEAFF.

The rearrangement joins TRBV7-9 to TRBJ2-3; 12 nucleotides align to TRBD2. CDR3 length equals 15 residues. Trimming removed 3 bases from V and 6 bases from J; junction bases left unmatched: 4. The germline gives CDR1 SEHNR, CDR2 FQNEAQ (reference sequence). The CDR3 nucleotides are TGTGCCAGCAGCTTGATGACTAGCGGGAGTGATACGCAGTATTTT. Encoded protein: CASSLMTSGSDTQYF.

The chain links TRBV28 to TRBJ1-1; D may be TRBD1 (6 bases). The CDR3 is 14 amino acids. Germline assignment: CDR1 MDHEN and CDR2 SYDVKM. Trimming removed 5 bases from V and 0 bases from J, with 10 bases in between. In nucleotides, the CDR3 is TGTGCCAGCAGTACAAGGGGGATGAACACTGAAGCTTTCTTT. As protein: CASSTRGMNTEAFF.

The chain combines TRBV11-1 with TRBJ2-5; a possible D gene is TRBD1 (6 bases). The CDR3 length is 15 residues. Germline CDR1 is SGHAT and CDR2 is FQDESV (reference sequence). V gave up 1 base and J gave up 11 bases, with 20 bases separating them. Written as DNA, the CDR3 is TGTGCCAGCAGCTTAGGGACAGCAACCGGTGGGGAGCAGTACTTC. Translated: CASSLGTATGGEQYF.